The clone carrying this T cell receptor (beta chain) showed up many times. CDR1 is SGHVS, CDR2 FNYEAQ, per germline. The CDR3 sequence is 15 residues long. V shed 5 bases, J shed 4 bases, and the junction held 7 bases outside the gene matches. The data were obtained in a study of T cell repertoires in cytomegalovirus infection. One entry per CDR3 protein, called by TCRdb with MiXCR from the reads. The sample lists nearly 650,000 distinct CDR3 sequences, roughly 24% occurring once. The chain joins TRBV7-6 to TRBJ2-2; 7 positions agree with TRBD2. The sequenced sample consisted of CD8+ T cells from PBMCs. The TCR comes from a human donor in good health (CMV status not recorded). Some clones in this sample may be carry-over from other donors' samples. CDR3 in amino acids: CASSQTGTITGELFF. CDR3 DNA sequence: TGTGCCAGCAGCCAAACCGGGACTATCACCGGGGAGCTGTTTTTT.